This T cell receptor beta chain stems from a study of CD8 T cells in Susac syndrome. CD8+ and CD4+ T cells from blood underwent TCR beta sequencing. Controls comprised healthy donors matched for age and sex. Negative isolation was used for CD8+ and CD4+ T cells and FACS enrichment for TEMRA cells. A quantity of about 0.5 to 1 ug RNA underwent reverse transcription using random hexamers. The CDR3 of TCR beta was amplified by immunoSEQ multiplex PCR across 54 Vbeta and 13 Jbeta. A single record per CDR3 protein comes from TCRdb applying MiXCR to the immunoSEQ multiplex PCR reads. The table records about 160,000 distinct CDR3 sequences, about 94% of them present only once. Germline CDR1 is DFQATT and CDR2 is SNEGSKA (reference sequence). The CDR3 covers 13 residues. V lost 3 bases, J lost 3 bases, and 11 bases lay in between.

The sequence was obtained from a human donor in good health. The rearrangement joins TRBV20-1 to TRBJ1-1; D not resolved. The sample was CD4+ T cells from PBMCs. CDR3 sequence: CSASSGGDTEAFF. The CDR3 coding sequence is TGCAGTGCTAGTTCAGGCGGGGACACTGAAGCTTTCTTT.